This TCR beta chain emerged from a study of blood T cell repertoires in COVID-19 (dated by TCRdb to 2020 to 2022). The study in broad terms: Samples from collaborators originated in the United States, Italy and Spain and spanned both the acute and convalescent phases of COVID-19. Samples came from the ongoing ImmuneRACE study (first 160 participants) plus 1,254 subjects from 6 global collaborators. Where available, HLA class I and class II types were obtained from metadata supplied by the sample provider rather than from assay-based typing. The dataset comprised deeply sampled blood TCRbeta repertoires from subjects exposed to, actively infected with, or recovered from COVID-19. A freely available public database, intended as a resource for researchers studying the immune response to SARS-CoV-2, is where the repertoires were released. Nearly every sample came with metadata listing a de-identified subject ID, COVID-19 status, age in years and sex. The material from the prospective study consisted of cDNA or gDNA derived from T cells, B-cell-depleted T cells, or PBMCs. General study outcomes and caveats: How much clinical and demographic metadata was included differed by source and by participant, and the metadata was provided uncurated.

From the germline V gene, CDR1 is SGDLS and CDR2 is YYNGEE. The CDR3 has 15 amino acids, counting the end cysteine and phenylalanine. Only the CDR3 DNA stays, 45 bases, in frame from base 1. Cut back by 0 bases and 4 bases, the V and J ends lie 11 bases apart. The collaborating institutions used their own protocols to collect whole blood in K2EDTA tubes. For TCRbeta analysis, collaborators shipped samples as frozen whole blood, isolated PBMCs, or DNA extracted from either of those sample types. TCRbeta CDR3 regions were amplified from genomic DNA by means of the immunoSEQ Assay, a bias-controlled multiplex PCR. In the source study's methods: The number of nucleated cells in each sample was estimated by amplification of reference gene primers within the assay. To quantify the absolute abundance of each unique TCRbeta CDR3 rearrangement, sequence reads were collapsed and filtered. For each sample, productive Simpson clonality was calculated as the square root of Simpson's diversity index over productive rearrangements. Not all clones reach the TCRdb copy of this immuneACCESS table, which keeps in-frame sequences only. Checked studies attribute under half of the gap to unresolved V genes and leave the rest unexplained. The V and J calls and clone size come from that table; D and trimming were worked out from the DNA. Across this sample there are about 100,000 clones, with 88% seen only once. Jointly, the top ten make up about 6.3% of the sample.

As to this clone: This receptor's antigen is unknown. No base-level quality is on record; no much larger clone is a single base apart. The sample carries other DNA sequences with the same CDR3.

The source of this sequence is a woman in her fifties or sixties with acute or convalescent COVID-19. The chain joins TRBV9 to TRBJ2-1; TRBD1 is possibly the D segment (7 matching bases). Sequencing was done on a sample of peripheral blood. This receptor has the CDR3 CASSVGQGGYNEQFF. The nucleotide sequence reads TGTGCCAGCAGCGTAGGACAGGGAGGATACAATGAGCAGTTCTTC.